The next 10 T cell receptor beta chains were all read from a single sample in a study of blood T cell repertoires in COVID-19. Produced via immunoSEQ multiplex PCR; TCRdb's table is partial and in-frame only. The sample carries 200,000 to 250,000 clones, 70% to 90% recorded once. The sequenced material came from PBMCs or T cells enriched from blood (not recorded which). The receptors stem from a man younger than 45 with acute COVID-19.

As for this clone: The junction does not match germline at one end; this may be a read error. This chain connects TRBV10-3 to TRBJ2-7; TRBD1 agrees at 9 bases. The CDR3 length is 12 residues. Germline lookup yields CDR1 ENHRY and CDR2 SYGVKD. In DNA, the CDR3 is TGTGCCATCAGTGAGTCGGGACAGGGTTCGAACTTC. It encodes CAISESGQGSNF.

This rearrangement joins TRBV30 to TRBJ1-1, with a weak D call TRBD1 (6 bases). This CDR3 has 15 residues. Germline lookup yields CDR1 GTSNPN and CDR2 SVGIG (reference sequence). V dropped 3 bases and J dropped 1 base, with 15 bases sitting between them. The CDR3 region has the DNA TGTGCCTGGAGGTTCTCCGGGACAAAGAACACTGAAGCTTTCTTT. It translates to CAWRFSGTKNTEAFF.

Only a few counts were recorded for this clone. The chain recombines TRBV19 with TRBJ1-4, with D hard to call. The germline CDR1 and CDR2 sequences are LNHDA and SQIVND (reference sequence). This CDR3 is 14 amino acids long. Trimming stripped 3 bases from V and 7 bases from J, with 12 bases between. CDR3 sequence reads: CASSMRMTSEKLFF. The CDR3 region has the DNA TGTGCCAGTAGTATGAGGATGACCTCTGAAAAACTGTTTTTT.

The chain has TRBV9 and TRBJ2-1; 7 bases line up with TRBD2. J lost 6 bases, V lost 2 bases, and 2 bases had no gene match. The CDR3 has 13 amino acids. In germline, CDR1 is SGDLS, CDR2 YYNGEE. CDR3 sequence: CASSVGLSNEQFF. Here the CDR3 DNA reads TGTGCCAGCAGCGTGGGACTAAGCAATGAGCAGTTCTTC.

The rearrangement joins TRBV6-5 to TRBJ1-2; 11 bases are a match to TRBD1. Germline V gene lookup returns CDR1 MNHEY and CDR2 SVGAGI. V dropped 10 bases and J dropped 4; count of bases not matched to a gene: 11. CDR3 length equals 15 residues. CDR3 protein: CANLDRGPTFYGYTF. The CDR3 DNA sequence: TGTGCCAACTTGGACAGGGGGCCCACCTTCTATGGCTACACCTTC.

The rearrangement joins TRBV11-2 to TRBJ2-3; TRBD2 matches 15 bases. CDR3 length: 18 residues. Germline V gene data show CDR1 as SGHAT and CDR2 as FQNNGV. Unmatched junction bases numbered 7, after V lost 5 bases and J lost 1 base. The CDR3 region is CASSLGLAGGYGTDTQYF. For the CDR3, the DNA is TGTGCCAGCAGCCTTGGACTAGCGGGGGGGTACGGCACAGATACGCAGTATTTT.

The V and J genes are TRBV14 and TRBJ2-7; TRBD1 agrees at 7 bases. J lost 4 bases, V lost 4 bases, and 4 bases had no gene match. This CDR3 contains 13 residues. CDR1 and CDR2 (germline): SGHDN, FVKESK. CDR3 nucleotide sequence: TGTGCCAGCAGCCCCGGCAGGGGGTACGAGCAGTACTTC. Its translation: CASSPGRGYEQYF.

About this clone itself: This sample also contains other DNA sequences that code for the same CDR3. The chain uses TRBV5-4 and TRBJ2-5; D not certain. V was pared by 0 bases and J by 5 bases, with 2 bases between. The V gene's germline CDR1 is SGHNT and CDR2 YYREEE (reference sequence). The CDR3 has 11 residues. The DNA of the CDR3 is TGTGCCAGCAGCTTGGCGGAGACCCAGTACTTC. Translation gives CASSLAETQYF. Supplemented by reference TRBV5-4 and TRBJ2-5, the full variable domain reads ETGVTQSPTHLIKTRGQQVTLRCSSQSGHNTVSWYQQALGQGPQFIFQYYREEENGRGNFPPRFSGLQFPNYSSELNVNALELDDSALYLCASSLAETQYFGPGTRLLVL.

J is TRBJ2-2 and V is TRBV13; perhaps TRBD2 as D (5 bases). V gave up 5 bases and J gave up 4 bases, with 11 bases separating them. Germline CDR1 reads PRHDT; CDR2 reads FYEKMQ (reference sequence). This CDR3 contains 14 residues. In DNA form, the CDR3 reads TGTGCCAGCAGCACAACCCGGGGCACCGGGGAGCTGTTTTTT. It yields the protein CASSTTRGTGELFF.

This clone was picked up a small number of times. V gene TRBV7-2 combines with J gene TRBJ1-5, with TRBD1 identical over 7 bases. The junction had 17 bases not matched to a gene; V was cut back by 5 bases and J by 7 bases. The V gene's germline CDR1 is SGHTA and CDR2 FQGNSA. The CDR3 sequence is 17 residues long. The CDR3: CASSHSPTDRAGQPQHF. The CDR3 DNA is TGTGCCAGCAGCCACTCGCCCACCGACAGGGCCGGACAGCCCCAGCATTTT.